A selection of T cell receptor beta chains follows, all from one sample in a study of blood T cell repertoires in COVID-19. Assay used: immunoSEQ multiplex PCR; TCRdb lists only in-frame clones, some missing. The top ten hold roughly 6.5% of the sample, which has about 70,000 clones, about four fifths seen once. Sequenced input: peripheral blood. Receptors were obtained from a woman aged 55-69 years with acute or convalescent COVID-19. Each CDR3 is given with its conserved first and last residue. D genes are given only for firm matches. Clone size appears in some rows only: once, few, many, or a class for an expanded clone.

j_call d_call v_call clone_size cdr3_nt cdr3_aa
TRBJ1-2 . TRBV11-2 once TGTGCCAGCAGCTCCTTGTTCTACACCTTC CASSSLFYTF
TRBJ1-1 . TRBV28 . TGTGCCAGCAGTTTCAGGAGAGGACTGGACGGTTTGAACACTGAAGCTTTCTTT CASSFRRGLDGLNTEAFF
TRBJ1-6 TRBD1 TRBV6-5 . TGTGCCAGCAGTTACACACAGGGGGCTTTTAATTCACCCCTCCACTTT CASSYTQGAFNSPLHF
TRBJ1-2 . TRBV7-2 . TGTGCCAGCAGCTTACTGGGGGCCCGCTATGGCTACACCTTC CASSLLGARYGYTF
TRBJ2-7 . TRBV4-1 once TGCGCCAGCAGCCAAGAACCGAGGGGGGGAGGGTTCGACTTC CASSQEPRGGGFDF
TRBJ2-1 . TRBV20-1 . TGCAGTGCTAGGTCAGGGTGGTGGCAGTTCTTC CSARSGWWQFF
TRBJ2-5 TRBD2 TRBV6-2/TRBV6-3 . TGTGCCAGCAGTTCGACTAGCGGGGGGTCACAAGAGACCCAGTACTTC CASSSTSGGSQETQYF
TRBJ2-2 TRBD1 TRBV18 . TGTGCCAGCTCACCCCAAAACAGGGGGCTTGCCGGGGAGCTGTTTTTT CASSPQNRGLAGELFF
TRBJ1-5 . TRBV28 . TGTGCCAGCAGTCGTACACGGAGCCCCCAGCATTTT CASSRTRSPQHF
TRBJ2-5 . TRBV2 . TGTGCCAGCAGTAGCACCCAAGAGACCCAGTACTTC CASSSTQETQYF
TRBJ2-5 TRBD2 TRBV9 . TGTGCCAGCAGCGTAGAACATTCGGGGGGAGAGACCCAGTACTTC CASSVEHSGGETQYF
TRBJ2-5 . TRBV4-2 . TGTGCCAGCAGCCAAGATTGGAAGGAGGGAAGGGGAGAGACCCAGTACTTC CASSQDWKEGRGETQYF
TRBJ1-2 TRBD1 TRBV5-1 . TGCGCCAGCAGCTTGGTCTTCCAGGGGGCGCATAAAGGCTACACCTTC CASSLVFQGAHKGYTF
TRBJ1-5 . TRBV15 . TGTGCCACCAGCAGAGATAAGGGGCATTTTGAGCCCCAGCATTTT CATSRDKGHFEPQHF
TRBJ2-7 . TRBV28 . TGTGCCACCTCTACTAGACGGTTACGCTACGAGCAGTACTTC CATSTRRLRYEQYF
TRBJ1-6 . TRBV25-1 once TGTGCCAGCAGTGCGGCCAGGGGATATTCACCCCTCCACTTT CASSAARGYSPLHF
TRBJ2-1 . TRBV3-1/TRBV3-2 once TGTGCCAGCAGCCATGGACAGCCCACCTACAATGAGCAGTTCTTC CASSHGQPTYNEQFF
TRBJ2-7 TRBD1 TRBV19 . TGTGCCAGTAGTTTCAGACAGGGGGCCTTCGAGCAGTACTTC CASSFRQGAFEQYF
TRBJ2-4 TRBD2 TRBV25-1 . TGTGCCAGCAGTGAATTCACTAGCGGAGCCAAAAACATTCAGTACTTC CASSEFTSGAKNIQYF
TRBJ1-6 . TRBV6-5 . TGTGCCAGCAGCCTACAGGGTGTGAGGACACCCCTCCACTTT CASSLQGVRTPLHF
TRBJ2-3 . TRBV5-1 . TGCGCCAGCAGCTATAGAGGGGGAGACACAGATACGCAGTATTTT CASSYRGGDTDTQYF
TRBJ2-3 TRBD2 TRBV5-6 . TGTGCCAGCAGTCCGGGAGTGCCTAGCGGTGTTAGGGATACGCAGTATTTT CASSPGVPSGVRDTQYF
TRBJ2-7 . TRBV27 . TGTGCCAGCAGAAGGACAGCTATGGCCTACGAGCAGTACTTC CASRRTAMAYEQYF
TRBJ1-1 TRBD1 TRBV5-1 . TGCGCCAGCAGCTTGAAACCTACAGGGGTAGGGAACACTGAAGCTTTCTTT CASSLKPTGVGNTEAFF
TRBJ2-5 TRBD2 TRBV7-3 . TGTGCCAGCAGCTTCGCCGGACTAGCGGGGGAGACCCAGTACTTC CASSFAGLAGETQYF